This T cell receptor beta chain is from a study of blood T cell repertoires in COVID-19. Study in general: Sites in the United States, Italy and Spain provided acute and convalescent COVID-19 samples.

Authors' processing steps: Reference gene primer amplification in the assay estimated nucleated cell counts. TCRdb's table, derived via immunoSEQ multiplex PCR, lists solely in-frame clones and lacks some. V and J calls and clone size are those listed in that table; D and trimming were worked out from the DNA. The sample has more than 60,000 clones; 65% to 90% are singletons. Deletions cut 3 bases from V and 5 bases from J, with 8 bases between. CDR3 length: 13 residues. Germline-derived CDR1 and CDR2 are SEHNR and FQNEAQ (reference sequence). The source of this sequence is a human donor in a cohort sampled during active COVID-19. The sequencing sample was made of peripheral blood. This rearrangement joins TRBV7-9 to TRBJ1-5; weak D call: TRBD1 (5 bases). CDR3 nucleotides: TGTGCCAGCAGCTTGGGAGGGGATCAGCCCCAGCATTTT. It codes for CASSLGGDQPQHF.